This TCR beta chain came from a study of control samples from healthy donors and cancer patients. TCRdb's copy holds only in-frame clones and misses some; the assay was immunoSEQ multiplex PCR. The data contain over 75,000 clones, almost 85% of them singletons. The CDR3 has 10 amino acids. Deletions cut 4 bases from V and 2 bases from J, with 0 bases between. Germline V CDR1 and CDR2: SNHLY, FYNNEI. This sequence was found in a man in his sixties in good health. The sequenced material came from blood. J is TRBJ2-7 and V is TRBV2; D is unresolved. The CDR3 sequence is CASSAYEQYF. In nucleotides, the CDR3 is TGTGCCAGCAGTGCCTACGAGCAGTACTTC.